The entry below gives a single T cell receptor (beta chain) sequence along with its context. No cognate antigen has been identified for it. Base qualities are not provided; no much larger clone lies one nucleotide away. V is pruned by 6 bases and J by 4 bases, leaving 6 bases of the junction without a gene match. CDR1 and CDR2, looked up from the germline V gene, are ENHRY and SYGVKD. The CDR3 starts with the cysteine, ends with the phenylalanine, and has 14 residues. Only CDR3 DNA remains: 42 bases, in frame from the first base. This sample is drawn from a study of blood T cell repertoires in COVID-19 (dated by TCRdb to about 2020). General notes on the study: The collaborator samples originated in the United States, Italy and Spain and spanned the acute and convalescent phases of COVID-19. The prospective study material was composed of cDNA or gDNA derived from T cells, B-cell-depleted T cells, or PBMCs. Subjects who had been exposed to COVID-19, were actively infected with it, or had recovered from it provided the deeply sampled blood TCRbeta repertoires that made up the dataset. A freely available public database, intended as a resource for researchers studying the immune response to SARS-CoV-2, is where the repertoires were released. Samples were obtained from the ongoing ImmuneRACE study (first 160 participants) and from approximately 1,200 subjects provided by 6 global collaborators. The sample metadata nearly always contained a de-identified subject ID, COVID-19 status, age in years and sex. HLA class I and class II types, where available, came from metadata supplied by the sample provider rather than from assay-based typing.

Overall study results and their limits: The amount of clinical and demographic metadata varied by source and participant and was provided uncurated.

TCRbeta CDR3 regions were amplified from genomic DNA using the immunoSEQ Assay, a bias-controlled multiplex PCR. The original methods were these. Within the assay, amplification of reference gene primers was used to estimate how many nucleated cells each sample contained. To quantify the absolute abundance of each unique TCRbeta CDR3 rearrangement, sequence reads were collapsed and filtered. For each sample, productive Simpson clonality was calculated as the square root of Simpson's diversity index across productive rearrangements. TCRdb re-hosts the immuneACCESS table, in-frame sequences only. Its copies lack some clones; in the studies checked, an unresolved V gene accounts for under half of them, and the cause for the rest is not known. Clone size and V and J calls were adopted from that table, with D and trimming inferred from the DNA. The sample profile shows 250,000 to 350,000 clones; around 87% of them were found once. The ten biggest clones cover around 8% of the sample.

Samples from volunteer blood donors who had recovered from COVID-19 were contributed by a second Seattle source. Each collaborating institution followed its own protocols to collect whole blood in K2EDTA tubes. For TCRbeta analysis, collaborators shipped samples as frozen whole blood, isolated PBMCs, or DNA extracted from either of those sample types. This sequence uses TRBV10-3 and TRBJ2-5, with 9 bases in between that match TRBD1. The specimen was peripheral blood. The TCR comes from a woman aged 45-60 years who had recovered from COVID-19. The CDR3 reads as follows: CAIRKTGGGETQYF. The DNA sequence is as follows: TGTGCCATCAGGAAGACAGGGGGGGGAGAGACCCAGTACTTC.